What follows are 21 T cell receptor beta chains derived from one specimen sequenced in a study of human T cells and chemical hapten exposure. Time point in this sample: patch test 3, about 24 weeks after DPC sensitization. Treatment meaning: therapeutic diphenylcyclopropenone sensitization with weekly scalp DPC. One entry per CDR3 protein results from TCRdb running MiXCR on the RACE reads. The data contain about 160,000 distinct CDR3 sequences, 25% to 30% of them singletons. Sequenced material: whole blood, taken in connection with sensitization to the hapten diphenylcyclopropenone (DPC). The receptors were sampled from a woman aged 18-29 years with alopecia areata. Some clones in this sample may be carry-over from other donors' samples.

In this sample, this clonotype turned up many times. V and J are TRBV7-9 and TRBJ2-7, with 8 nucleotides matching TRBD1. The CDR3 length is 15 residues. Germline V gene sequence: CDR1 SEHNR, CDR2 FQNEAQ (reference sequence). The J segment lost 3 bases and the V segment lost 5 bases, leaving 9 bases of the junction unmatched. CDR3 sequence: CASSPSGTGFYEQYF. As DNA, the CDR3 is TGTGCCAGCAGCCCCTCCGGGACAGGCTTCTACGAGCAGTACTTC.

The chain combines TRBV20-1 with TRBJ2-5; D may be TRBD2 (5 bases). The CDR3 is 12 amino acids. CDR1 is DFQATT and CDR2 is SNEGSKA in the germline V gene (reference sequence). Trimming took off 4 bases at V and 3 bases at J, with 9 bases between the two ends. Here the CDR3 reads CSATGNKETQYF. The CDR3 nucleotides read TGCAGTGCTACCGGGAACAAAGAGACCCAGTACTTC.

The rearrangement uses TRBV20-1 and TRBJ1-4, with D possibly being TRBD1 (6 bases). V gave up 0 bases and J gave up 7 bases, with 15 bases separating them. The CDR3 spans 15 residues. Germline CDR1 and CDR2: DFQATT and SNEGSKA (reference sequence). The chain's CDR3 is CSARDWTVRTEKLFF. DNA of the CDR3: TGCAGTGCTAGAGATTGGACAGTTCGGACTGAAAAACTGTTTTTT.

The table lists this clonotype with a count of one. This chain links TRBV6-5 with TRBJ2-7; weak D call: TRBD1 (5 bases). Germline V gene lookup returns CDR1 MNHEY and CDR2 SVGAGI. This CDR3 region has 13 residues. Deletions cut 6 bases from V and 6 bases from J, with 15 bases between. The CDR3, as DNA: TGTGCCAGCAGCACCGATTGGGGCCTCGAGCAGTACTTC. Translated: CASSTDWGLEQYF.

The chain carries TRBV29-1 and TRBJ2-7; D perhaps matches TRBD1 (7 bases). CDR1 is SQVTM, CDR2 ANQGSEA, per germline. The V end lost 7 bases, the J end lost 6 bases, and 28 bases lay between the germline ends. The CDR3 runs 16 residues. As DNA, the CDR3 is TGCAGCGCCACTCTGGGGGGTAGGGGGCGATTCCTCGAGCAGTACTTC. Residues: CSATLGGRGRFLEQYF.

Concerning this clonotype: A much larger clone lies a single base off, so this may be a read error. The CDR3 sequence: CASSPDTMSAFF. DNA of the CDR3: TGTGCCAGCAGCCCGGACACAATGTCAGCTTTCTTT. The chain links TRBV12-3 or TRBV12-4 to TRBJ1-1, with D maybe TRBD1 (5 bases). Trimming cost V 6 bases and J 10 bases, with 15 bases left between them. This CDR3 is 12 amino acids long.

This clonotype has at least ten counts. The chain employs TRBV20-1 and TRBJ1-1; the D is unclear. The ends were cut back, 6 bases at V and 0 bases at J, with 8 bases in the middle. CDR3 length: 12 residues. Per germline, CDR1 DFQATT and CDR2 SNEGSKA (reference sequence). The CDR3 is CSARTVNTEAFF. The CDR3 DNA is TGCAGTGCGAGGACTGTGAACACTGAAGCTTTCTTT.

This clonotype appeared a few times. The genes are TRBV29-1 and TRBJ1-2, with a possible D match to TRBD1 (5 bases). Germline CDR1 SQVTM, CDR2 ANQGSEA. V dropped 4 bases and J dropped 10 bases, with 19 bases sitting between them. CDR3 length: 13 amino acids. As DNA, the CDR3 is TGCAGCGTTGTTCGGGCTACAGGTCGGATCTACACCTTC. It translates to CSVVRATGRIYTF.

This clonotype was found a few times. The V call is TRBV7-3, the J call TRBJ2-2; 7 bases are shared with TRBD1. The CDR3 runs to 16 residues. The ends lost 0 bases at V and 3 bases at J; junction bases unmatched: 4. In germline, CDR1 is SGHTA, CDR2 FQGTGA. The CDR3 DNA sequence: TGTGCCAGCAGCTTAACAGGGGGCAGGGACACCGGGGAGCTGTTTTTT. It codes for CASSLTGGRDTGELFF.

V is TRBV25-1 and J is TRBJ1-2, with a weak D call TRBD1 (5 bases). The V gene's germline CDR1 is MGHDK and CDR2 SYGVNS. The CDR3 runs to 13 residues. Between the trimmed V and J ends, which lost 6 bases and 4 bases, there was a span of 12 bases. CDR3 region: CASSSGGAYGYTF. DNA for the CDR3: TGTGCCAGCAGCTCCGGGGGTGCCTATGGCTACACCTTC.

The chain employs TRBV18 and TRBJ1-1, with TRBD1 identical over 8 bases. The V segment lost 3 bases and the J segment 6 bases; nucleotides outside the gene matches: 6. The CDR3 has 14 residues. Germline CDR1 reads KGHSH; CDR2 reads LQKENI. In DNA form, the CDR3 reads TGTGCCAGCTCACCCGGGGACAGGAGCTCTGAAGCTTTCTTT. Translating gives CASSPGDRSSEAFF.

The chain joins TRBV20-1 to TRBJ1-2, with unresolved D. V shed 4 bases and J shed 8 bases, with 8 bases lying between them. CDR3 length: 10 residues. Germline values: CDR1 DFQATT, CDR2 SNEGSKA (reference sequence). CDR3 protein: CSAISSGYTF. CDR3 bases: TGCAGTGCTATATCCTCGGGCTACACCTTC.

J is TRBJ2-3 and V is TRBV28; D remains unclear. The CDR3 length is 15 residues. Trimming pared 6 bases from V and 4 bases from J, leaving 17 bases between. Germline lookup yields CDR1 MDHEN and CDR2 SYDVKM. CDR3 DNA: TGTGCCAGCAGGGTTTCCACTAACCCCGCAGATACGCAGTATTTT. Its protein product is CASRVSTNPADTQYF.

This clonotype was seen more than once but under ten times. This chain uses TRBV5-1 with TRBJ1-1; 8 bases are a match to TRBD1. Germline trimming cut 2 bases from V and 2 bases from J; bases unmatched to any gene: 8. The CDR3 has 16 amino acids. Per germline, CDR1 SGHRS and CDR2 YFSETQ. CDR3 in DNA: TGCGCCAGCAGCTTTGGGGACAGGCGTCGTAACACTGAAGCTTTCTTT. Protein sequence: CASSFGDRRRNTEAFF.

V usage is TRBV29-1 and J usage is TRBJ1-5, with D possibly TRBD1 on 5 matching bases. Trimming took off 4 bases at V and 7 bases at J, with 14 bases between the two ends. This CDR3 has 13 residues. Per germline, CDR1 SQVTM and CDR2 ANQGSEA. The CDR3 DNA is TGCAGCGTTGCTCGAGGGGTAGGGCAGCCCCAGCATTTT. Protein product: CSVARGVGQPQHF.

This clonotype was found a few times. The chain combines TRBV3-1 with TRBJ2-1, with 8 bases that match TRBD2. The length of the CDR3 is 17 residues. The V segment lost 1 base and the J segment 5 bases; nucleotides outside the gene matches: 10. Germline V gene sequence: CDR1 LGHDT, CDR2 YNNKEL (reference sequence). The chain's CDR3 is CASSQVFAGGWDNEQFF. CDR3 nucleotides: TGTGCCAGCAGCCAAGTTTTTGCGGGGGGCTGGGACAATGAGCAGTTCTTC.

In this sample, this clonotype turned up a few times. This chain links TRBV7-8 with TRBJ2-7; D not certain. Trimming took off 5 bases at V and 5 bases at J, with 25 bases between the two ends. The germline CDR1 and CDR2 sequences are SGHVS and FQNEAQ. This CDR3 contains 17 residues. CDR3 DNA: TGTGCCAGCAGCCCAACCCCCAGAGTTCAACCGCAGGACGAGCAGTACTTC. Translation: CASSPTPRVQPQDEQYF.

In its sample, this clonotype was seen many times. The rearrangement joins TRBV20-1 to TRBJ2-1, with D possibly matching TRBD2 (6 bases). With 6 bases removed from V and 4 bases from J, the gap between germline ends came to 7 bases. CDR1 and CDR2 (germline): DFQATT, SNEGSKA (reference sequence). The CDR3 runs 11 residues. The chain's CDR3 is CSAGGYNEQFF. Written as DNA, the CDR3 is TGCAGTGCCGGGGGTTACAATGAGCAGTTCTTC.

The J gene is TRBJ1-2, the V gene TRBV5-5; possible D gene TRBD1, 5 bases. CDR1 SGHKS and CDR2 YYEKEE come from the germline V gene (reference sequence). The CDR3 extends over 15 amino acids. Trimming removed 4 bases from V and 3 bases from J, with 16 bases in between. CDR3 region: CASSPRDDPHYGYTF. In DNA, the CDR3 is TGTGCCAGCAGCCCGAGGGACGACCCCCACTATGGCTACACCTTC. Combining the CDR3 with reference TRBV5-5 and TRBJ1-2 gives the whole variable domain DAGVTQSPTHLIKTRGQQVTLRCSPISGHKSVSWYQQVLGQGPQFIFQYYEKEERGRGNFPDRFSARQFPNYSSELNVNALLLGDSALYLCASSPRDDPHYGYTFGSGTRLTVV.

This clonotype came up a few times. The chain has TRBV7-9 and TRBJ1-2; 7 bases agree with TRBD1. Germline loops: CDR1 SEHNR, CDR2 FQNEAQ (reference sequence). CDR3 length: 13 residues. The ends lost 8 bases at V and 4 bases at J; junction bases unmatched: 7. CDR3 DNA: TGTGCCAGCTTCGGGACAGAGGGCTATGGCTACACCTTC. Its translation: CASFGTEGYGYTF.

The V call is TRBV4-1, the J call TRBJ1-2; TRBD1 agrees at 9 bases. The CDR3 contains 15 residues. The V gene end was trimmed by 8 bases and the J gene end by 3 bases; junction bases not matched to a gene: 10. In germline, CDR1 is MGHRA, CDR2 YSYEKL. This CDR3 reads CASRLTGGLDYGYTF. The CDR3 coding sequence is TGCGCCAGCCGTCTTACAGGGGGCCTAGACTATGGCTACACCTTC.